Listed here is a single T cell receptor (beta chain). Given a far larger clone just one base away, this is likely a sequencing read error. The data were taken from a study of glioma-infiltrating T cells. The CDR3 extends over 14 amino acids. Germline V gene sequence: CDR1 SGHAT, CDR2 FQDESV (reference sequence). The ends were cut back, 6 bases at V and 3 bases at J, with 15 bases in the middle. The iRepertoire nested amplicon-rescue multiplex PCR amplified TCR alpha and beta CDR3s from RNA. Input was about 85-450 ng of tissue mRNA or PBMC total RNA. TCRdb recomputed calls from the multiplex PCR reads with MiXCR, one row per CDR3 protein. The sample includes 150,000 to 200,000 distinct CDR3 sequences, roughly a third seen only once; the top ten take 20% to 25%.

This chain links TRBV11-1 with TRBJ2-7, with TRBD2 as a possible D gene (6 bases). The sequence derives from a human donor with low-grade glioma or glioblastoma, undergoing nonglioma brain surgery, or in good health (not recorded which). The sequenced sample consisted of glioma tissue, nonneoplastic brain tissue, or PBMCs (not recorded which). CDR3 amino acids: CASSPRTIGYEQYF. The CDR3 DNA is TGTGCCAGCAGTCCCCGGACTATCGGCTACGAGCAGTACTTC.